This TCR beta chain originates from a study of blood T cell repertoires in COVID-19. Germline assignment: CDR1 LGHDT and CDR2 YNNKEL (reference sequence). This CDR3 contains 14 residues. Trimming pared 0 bases from V and 5 bases from J, leaving 10 bases between. Sequenced by immunoSEQ multiplex PCR; TCRdb stores in-frame clones only, minus some. The repertoire includes approximately 50,000 clones, around 86% of them detected once, and 20% to 25% sits in the top ten. The chain couples TRBV3-1 (or the pseudogene TRBV3-2) to TRBJ2-5, with TRBD1 as a possible D gene (5 bases). The source of this sequence is a woman at least 80 years old with acute or convalescent COVID-19. What was sequenced was peripheral blood. In DNA form, the CDR3 reads TGTGCCAGCAGCCAAGATCAGGGCTGGGAGACCCAGTACTTC. Its protein is CASSQDQGWETQYF.